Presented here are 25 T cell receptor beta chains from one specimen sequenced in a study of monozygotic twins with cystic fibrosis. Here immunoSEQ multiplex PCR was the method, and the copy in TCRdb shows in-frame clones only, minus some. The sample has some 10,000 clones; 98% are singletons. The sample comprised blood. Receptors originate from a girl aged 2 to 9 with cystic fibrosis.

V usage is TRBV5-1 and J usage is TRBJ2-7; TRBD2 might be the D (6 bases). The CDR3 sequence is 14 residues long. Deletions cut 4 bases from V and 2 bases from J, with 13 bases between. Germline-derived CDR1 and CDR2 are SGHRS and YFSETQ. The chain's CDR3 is CASSLGLPTYEQYF. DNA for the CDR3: TGCGCCAGCAGCCTGGGACTGCCTACCTACGAGCAGTACTTC.

CDR3 sequence reads: CASSSSSAGWGNEQFF. Here the CDR3 DNA reads TGCGCCAGCAGCTCCTCTAGCGCGGGTTGGGGCAATGAGCAGTTCTTC. This chain links TRBV5-1 with TRBJ2-1; perhaps TRBD2 as D (6 bases). Germline values: CDR1 SGHRS, CDR2 YFSETQ. The V end lost 3 bases, the J end lost 6 bases, and 19 bases lay between the germline ends. CDR3 length: 16 amino acids.

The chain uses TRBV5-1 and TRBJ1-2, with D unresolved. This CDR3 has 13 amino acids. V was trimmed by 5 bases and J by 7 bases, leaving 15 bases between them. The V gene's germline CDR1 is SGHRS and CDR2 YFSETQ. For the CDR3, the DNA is TGCGCCAGCAGGAGGGATTTTGGTGGTGGCTACACCTTC. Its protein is CASRRDFGGGYTF.

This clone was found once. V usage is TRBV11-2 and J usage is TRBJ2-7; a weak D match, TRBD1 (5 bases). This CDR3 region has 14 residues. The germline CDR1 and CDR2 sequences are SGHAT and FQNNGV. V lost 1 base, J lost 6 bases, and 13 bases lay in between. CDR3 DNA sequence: TGTGCCAGCAGCTTAGGGGGCGCCTCGGGCGAGCAGTACTTC. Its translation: CASSLGGASGEQYF.

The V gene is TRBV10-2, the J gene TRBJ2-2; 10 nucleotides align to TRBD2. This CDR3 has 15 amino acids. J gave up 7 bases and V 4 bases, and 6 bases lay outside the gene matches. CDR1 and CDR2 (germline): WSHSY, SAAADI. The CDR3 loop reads CASSGLAGVNGELFF. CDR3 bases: TGCGCCAGCAGTGGTCTAGCGGGAGTAAACGGGGAGCTGTTTTTT.

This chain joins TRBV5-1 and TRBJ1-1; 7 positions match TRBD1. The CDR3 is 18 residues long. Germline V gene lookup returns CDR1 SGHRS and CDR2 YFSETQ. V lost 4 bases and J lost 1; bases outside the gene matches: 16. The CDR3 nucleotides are TGCGCCAGCAGCATAGCTGACAGGGAAGAACGTGGGAACACTGAAGCTTTCTTT. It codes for CASSIADREERGNTEAFF.

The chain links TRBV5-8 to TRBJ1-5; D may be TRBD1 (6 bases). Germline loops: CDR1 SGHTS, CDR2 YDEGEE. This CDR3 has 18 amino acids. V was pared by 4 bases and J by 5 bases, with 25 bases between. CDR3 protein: CASSQLWGAGLNDQPQHF. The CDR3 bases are TGTGCCAGCAGCCAGCTTTGGGGGGCAGGGTTGAACGATCAGCCCCAGCATTTT.

The CDR3 sequence: CASSPDRYYEQYF. In nucleotides, the CDR3 is TGCGCCAGCAGCCCTGACCGATACTACGAGCAGTACTTC. The chain recombines TRBV4-1 with TRBJ2-7; D gene uncertain. Trimming pared 4 bases from V and 3 bases from J, leaving 10 bases between. The CDR3 sequence is 13 residues long. Germline assignment: CDR1 MGHRA and CDR2 YSYEKL.

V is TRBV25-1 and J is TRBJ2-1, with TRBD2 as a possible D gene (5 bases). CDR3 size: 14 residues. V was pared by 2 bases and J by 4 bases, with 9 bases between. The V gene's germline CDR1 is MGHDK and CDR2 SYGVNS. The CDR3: CASSEGLEYNEQFF. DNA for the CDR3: TGTGCCAGCAGTGAAGGACTGGAGTACAATGAGCAGTTCTTC.

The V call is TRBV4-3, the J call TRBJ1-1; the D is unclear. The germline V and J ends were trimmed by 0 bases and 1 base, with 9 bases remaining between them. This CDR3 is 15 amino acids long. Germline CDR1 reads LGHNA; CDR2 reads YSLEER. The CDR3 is CASSQDVAGNTEAFF. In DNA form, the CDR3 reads TGCGCCAGCAGCCAAGATGTGGCAGGGAACACTGAAGCTTTCTTT.

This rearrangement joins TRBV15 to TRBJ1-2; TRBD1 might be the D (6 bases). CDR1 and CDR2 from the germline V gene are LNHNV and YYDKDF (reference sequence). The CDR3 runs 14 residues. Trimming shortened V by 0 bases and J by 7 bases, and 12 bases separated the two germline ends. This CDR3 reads CATSRESRGGGYTF. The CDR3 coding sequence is TGTGCCACCAGCAGAGAATCGAGAGGGGGTGGCTACACCTTC.

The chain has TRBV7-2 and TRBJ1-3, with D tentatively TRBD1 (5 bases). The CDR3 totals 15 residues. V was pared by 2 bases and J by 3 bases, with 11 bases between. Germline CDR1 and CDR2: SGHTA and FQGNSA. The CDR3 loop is CASSLSRAGGNTIYF. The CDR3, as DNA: TGTGCCAGCAGCTTAAGCAGGGCGGGTGGAAACACCATATATTTT.

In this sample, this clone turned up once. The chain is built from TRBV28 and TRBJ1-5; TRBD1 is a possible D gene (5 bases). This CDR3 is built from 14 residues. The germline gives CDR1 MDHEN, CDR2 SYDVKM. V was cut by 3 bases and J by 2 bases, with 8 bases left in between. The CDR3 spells CASSLGGGNQPQHF. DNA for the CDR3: TGTGCCAGCAGTTTGGGAGGGGGCAATCAGCCCCAGCATTTT.

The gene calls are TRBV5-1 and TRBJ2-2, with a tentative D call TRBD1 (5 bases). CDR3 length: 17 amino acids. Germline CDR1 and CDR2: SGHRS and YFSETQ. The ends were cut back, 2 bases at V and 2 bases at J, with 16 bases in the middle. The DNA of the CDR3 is TGCGCCAGCAGCTTAAGAAACCCGACAGCTAACACCGGGGAGCTGTTTTTT. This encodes CASSLRNPTANTGELFF.

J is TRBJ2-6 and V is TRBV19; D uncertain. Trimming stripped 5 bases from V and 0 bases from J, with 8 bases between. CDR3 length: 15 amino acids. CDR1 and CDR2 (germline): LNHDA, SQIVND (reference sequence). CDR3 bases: TGTGCCAGTAGTGACACAAACTCTGGGGCCAACGTCCTGACTTTC. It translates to CASSDTNSGANVLTF.

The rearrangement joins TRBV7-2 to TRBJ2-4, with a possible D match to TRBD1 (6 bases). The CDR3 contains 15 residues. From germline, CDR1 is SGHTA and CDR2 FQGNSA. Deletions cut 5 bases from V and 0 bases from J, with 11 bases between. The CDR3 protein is CASSTDSLAKNIQYF. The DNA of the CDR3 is TGTGCCAGCAGCACGGACAGTTTAGCCAAAAACATTCAGTACTTC. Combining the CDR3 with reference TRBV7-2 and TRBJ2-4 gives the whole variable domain GAGVSQSPSNKVTEKGKDVELRCDPISGHTALYWYRQSLGQGLEFLIYFQGNSAPDKSGLPSDRFSAERTGGSVSTLTIQRTQQEDSAVYLCASSTDSLAKNIQYFGAGTRLSVL.

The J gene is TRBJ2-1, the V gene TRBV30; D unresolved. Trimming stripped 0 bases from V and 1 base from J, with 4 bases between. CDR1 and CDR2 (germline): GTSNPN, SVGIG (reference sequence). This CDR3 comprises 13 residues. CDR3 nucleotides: TGTGCCTGGAGTGTCCGTTCCTACAATGAGCAGTTCTTC. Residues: CAWSVRSYNEQFF. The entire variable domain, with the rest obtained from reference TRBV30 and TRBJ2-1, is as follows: SQTIHQWPATLVQPVGSPLSLECTVEGTSNPNLYWYRQAAGRGLQLLFYSVGIGQISSEVPQNLSASRPQDRQFILSSKKLLLSDSGFYLCAWSVRSYNEQFFGPGTRLTVL.

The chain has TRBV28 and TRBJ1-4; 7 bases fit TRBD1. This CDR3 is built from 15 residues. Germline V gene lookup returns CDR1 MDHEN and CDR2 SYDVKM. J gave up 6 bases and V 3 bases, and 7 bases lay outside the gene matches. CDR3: CASSLTGMMDEKLFF. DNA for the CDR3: TGTGCCAGCAGTTTGACAGGGATGATGGATGAAAAACTGTTTTTT.

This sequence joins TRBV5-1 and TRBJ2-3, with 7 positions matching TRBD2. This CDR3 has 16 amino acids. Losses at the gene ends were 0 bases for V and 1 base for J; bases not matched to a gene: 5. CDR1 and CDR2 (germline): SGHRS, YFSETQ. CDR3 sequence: CASSLAAGVGTDTQYF. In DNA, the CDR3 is TGCGCCAGCAGCTTGGCCGCGGGAGTAGGCACAGATACGCAGTATTTT.

CDR3 loop: CASRLGVGANVLTF. CDR3 bases: TGTGCCAGCAGGCTAGGGGTCGGGGCCAACGTCCTGACTTTC. The chain is built from TRBV5-5 and TRBJ2-6; a weak D match, TRBD1 (5 bases). Germline loops: CDR1 SGHKS, CDR2 YYEKEE (reference sequence). The CDR3 totals 14 residues. The ends were cut back, 5 bases at V and 4 bases at J, with 10 bases in the middle.

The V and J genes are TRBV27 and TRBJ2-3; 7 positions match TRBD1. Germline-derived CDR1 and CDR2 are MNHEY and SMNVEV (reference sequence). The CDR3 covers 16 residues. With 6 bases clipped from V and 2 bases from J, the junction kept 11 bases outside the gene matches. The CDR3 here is CASRGPGQTFTDTQYF. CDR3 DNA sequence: TGTGCCAGCAGGGGTCCGGGACAGACTTTCACAGATACGCAGTATTTT.

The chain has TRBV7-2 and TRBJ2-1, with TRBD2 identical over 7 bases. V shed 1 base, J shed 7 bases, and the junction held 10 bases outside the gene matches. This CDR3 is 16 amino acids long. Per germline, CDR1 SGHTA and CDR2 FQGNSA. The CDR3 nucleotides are TGTGCCAGCAGCTTAGTTATTGGCGGGAGTAGGAATGAGCAGTTCTTC. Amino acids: CASSLVIGGSRNEQFF.

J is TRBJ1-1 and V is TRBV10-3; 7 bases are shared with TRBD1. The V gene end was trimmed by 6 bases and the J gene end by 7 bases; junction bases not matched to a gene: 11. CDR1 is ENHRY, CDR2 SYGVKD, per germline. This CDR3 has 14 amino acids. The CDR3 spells CAIRRTGTVGEAFF. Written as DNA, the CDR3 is TGTGCCATCAGGAGGACCGGGACAGTGGGTGAAGCTTTCTTT.

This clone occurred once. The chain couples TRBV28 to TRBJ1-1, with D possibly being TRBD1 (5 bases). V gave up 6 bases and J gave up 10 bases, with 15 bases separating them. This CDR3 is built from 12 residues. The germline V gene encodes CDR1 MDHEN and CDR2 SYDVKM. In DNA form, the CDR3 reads TGTGCCAGCAGCTGGGGCCGGCGGTCAGCTTTCTTT. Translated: CASSWGRRSAFF.

CDR3 coding DNA: TGTGCCAGCAGCCAAGAGGACAGGGGGGATTACGAGCAGTACTTC. As protein: CASSQEDRGDYEQYF. The V and J genes are TRBV4-2 and TRBJ2-7; 10 bases map to TRBD1. The CDR3 is 15 residues long. The V and J ends lost 0 bases and 4 bases, in that order; junction bases with no gene match: 3. Germline V gives CDR1 LGHNA, CDR2 YNFKEQ.